The 7 T cell receptor beta chains below all came from one sample that was sequenced in a study of cytomegalovirus exposure and HLA in healthy donors. Amplification used 60 Vbeta primers and 13 Jbeta primers. Libraries were prepared by immunoSEQ multiplex PCR; TCRdb keeps only in-frame clonotypes and omits some of them. The table records approximately 150,000 clones, 77% of them present only once. The specimen was PBMCs. The receptors shown here come from a woman between 40 and 50 years old in good health and CMV-seropositive.

The chain recombines TRBV27 with TRBJ2-1, with D perhaps TRBD2 (5 bases). Germline CDR1 is MNHEY and CDR2 is SMNVEV (reference sequence). Between the trimmed V and J ends, which lost 5 bases and 3 bases, there was a span of 8 bases. The CDR3 loop spans 13 amino acids. The CDR3 region is CASSARDYNEQFF. The CDR3 coding sequence is TGTGCCAGCAGTGCCCGGGACTACAATGAGCAGTTCTTC.

This clone came up a few times. The chain is built from TRBV11-2 and TRBJ2-3; 13 nucleotides agree with TRBD2. The CDR3 spans 18 residues. V trimming: 4 bases; J trimming: 4 bases; junction bases outside the gene matches: 11. Germline loops: CDR1 SGHAT, CDR2 FQNNGV. The CDR3 DNA reads as TGTGCCAGCAGCTCGGCAGCTCCCGGACTAGCGGGGGCAGATACGCAGTATTTT. Its protein is CASSSAAPGLAGADTQYF.

The chain has TRBV6-5 and TRBJ1-6; D perhaps matches TRBD1 (5 bases). Germline V CDR1 and CDR2: MNHEY, SVGAGI. CDR3 length: 15 amino acids. The V gene lost 0 bases and the J gene lost 8 bases, with 11 bases spanning the gap. CDR3 coding DNA: TGTGCCAGCAGTTACTCAGAAAGGGGTTATTCACCCCTCCACTTT. Its protein is CASSYSERGYSPLHF.

In its sample, this clone was seen a few times. J is TRBJ2-7 and V is TRBV11-2; possibly TRBD2 for D (6 bases). With 0 bases removed from V and 1 base from J, the gap between germline ends came to 7 bases. Germline V gives CDR1 SGHAT, CDR2 FQNNGV. The CDR3 runs 14 residues. This chain's CDR3 is CASSLDGGSYEQYF. DNA of the CDR3: TGTGCCAGCAGCTTAGACGGAGGGTCCTACGAGCAGTACTTC.

This sequence joins TRBV30 and TRBJ1-1; D is undetermined. Germline-derived CDR1 and CDR2 are GTSNPN and SVGIG (reference sequence). V lost 0 bases and J lost 3, with 5 bases in between. This CDR3 region has 12 residues. The CDR3 nucleotides read TGTGCCTGGAGTGTTATCTACACTGAAGCTTTCTTT. It specifies CAWSVIYTEAFF.

V is TRBV28 and J is TRBJ1-2; 7 bases are a match to TRBD1. Unmatched junction bases numbered 11, after V lost 5 bases and J lost 5 bases. Germline V gene sequence: CDR1 MDHEN, CDR2 SYDVKM. The CDR3 contains 15 residues. CDR3 amino acids: CASSPPRQGLYGYTF. The CDR3 DNA reads as TGTGCCAGCAGTCCCCCACGACAGGGTCTTTATGGCTACACCTTC.

This rearrangement joins TRBV7-2 to TRBJ1-3, with a weak D call TRBD1 (6 bases). V was cut by 4 bases and J by 0 bases, with 10 bases left in between. Germline V gives CDR1 SGHTA, CDR2 FQGNSA. The CDR3 covers 15 residues. Here the CDR3 DNA reads TGTGCCAGCAGCTCCCAGGGGAGCTCTGGAAACACCATATATTTT. Translation: CASSSQGSSGNTIYF. Using reference TRBV7-2 and TRBJ1-3 for the parts outside the CDR3, the full variable domain is GAGVSQSPSNKVTEKGKDVELRCDPISGHTALYWYRQSLGQGLEFLIYFQGNSAPDKSGLPSDRFSAERTGGSVSTLTIQRTQQEDSAVYLCASSSQGSSGNTIYFGEGSWLTVV.